Below are 25 T cell receptor beta chains sequenced from a single sample in a study of cytomegalovirus exposure and HLA in healthy donors. Primers included in the PCR were 60 Vbeta and 13 Jbeta primers. Method: immunoSEQ multiplex PCR; TCRdb's copy keeps in-frame clones and lacks some. The clone table shows some 60,000 clones, with the ten largest holding roughly 4%. Sequencing was done on a sample of PBMCs. Receptor source: a male donor in good health and CMV-seronegative.

This chain joins TRBV7-6 and TRBJ2-1; 10 bases are shared with TRBD1. Germline assignment: CDR1 SGHVS and CDR2 FNYEAQ. This CDR3 contains 17 residues. Germline trimming cut 4 bases from V and 5 bases from J; bases unmatched to any gene: 11. This CDR3 reads CASSSGQGVSSDNEQFF. The CDR3 DNA is TGTGCCAGCAGCTCCGGACAGGGGGTCTCTTCCGACAATGAGCAGTTCTTC.

This chain links TRBV18 with TRBJ1-6, with D possibly matching TRBD1 (6 bases). Trimming cost V 3 bases and J 1 base, with 19 bases left between them. Per germline, CDR1 KGHSH and CDR2 LQKENI. This CDR3 is 19 amino acids long. DNA for the CDR3: TGTGCCAGCTCACCGATACGACAGGAGGCAAGATCCTATAATTCACCCCTCCACTTT. It codes for CASSPIRQEARSYNSPLHF.

V and J are TRBV28 and TRBJ1-5; D perhaps matches TRBD1 (5 bases). The V end was cut by 7 bases, the J end by 0 bases, with 10 bases between. Germline CDR1 is MDHEN and CDR2 is SYDVKM. CDR3 length: 14 amino acids. CDR3 in DNA: TGTGCCAGCAACGGGGGGTATAGCAATCAGCCCCAGCATTTT. Protein product: CASNGGYSNQPQHF. The variable domain in full, with the rest retrieved from reference TRBV28 and TRBJ1-5, is DVKVTQSSRYLVKRTGEKVFLECVQDMDHENMFWYRQDPGLGLRLIYFSYDVKMKEKGDIPEGYSVSREKKERFSLILESASTNQTSMYLCASNGGYSNQPQHFGDGTRLSIL.

The chain couples TRBV18 to TRBJ1-1, with D possibly TRBD1 on 5 matching bases. From germline, CDR1 is KGHSH and CDR2 LQKENI. This CDR3 is built from 13 residues. Trimming took off 6 bases at V and 3 bases at J, with 11 bases between the two ends. The CDR3 DNA reads TGTGCCAGCTCCCCCGGACAAGACACTGAAGCTTTCTTT. Its protein is CASSPGQDTEAFF.

The J gene is TRBJ1-1, the V gene TRBV7-9; D remains unclear. This CDR3 comprises 14 residues. CDR1 and CDR2 (germline): SEHNR, FQNEAQ (reference sequence). The V end lost 1 base, the J end lost 1 base, and 7 bases lay between the germline ends. This CDR3 reads CASSLVGTNTEAFF. CDR3 in DNA: TGTGCCAGCAGCTTAGTGGGCACGAACACTGAAGCTTTCTTT. The full variable domain, rest sourced from reference TRBV7-9 and TRBJ1-1, is DTGVSQNPRHKITKRGQNVTFRCDPISEHNRLYWYRQTLGQGPEFLTYFQNEAQLEKSRLLSDRFSAERPKGSFSTLEIQRTEQGDSAMYLCASSLVGTNTEAFFGQGTRLTVV.

Notes on this clone: The junction and the germline gene differ at one end; a read error may be behind it. The genes are TRBV30 and TRBJ1-6; D not certain. CDR1 and CDR2 from the germline V gene are GTSNPN and SVGIG (reference sequence). CDR3 length: 15 residues. This CDR3 reads CAGSKTNSYNSPLHF. The CDR3 nucleotides read TGTGCCGGGAGTAAGACAAACTCCTATAATTCACCCCTCCACTTT.

The chain joins TRBV2 to TRBJ1-4, with D maybe TRBD1 (5 bases). CDR3 length: 12 amino acids. The V gene's germline CDR1 is SNHLY and CDR2 FYNNEI. V lost 8 bases, J lost 8 bases, and 12 bases lay in between. Here the CDR3 reads CASGRVREKLFF. The CDR3 nucleotides are TGTGCCAGCGGCAGGGTGAGGGAAAAACTGTTTTTT.

V usage is TRBV10-3 and J usage is TRBJ2-1; 8 nucleotides line up with TRBD2. Germline-derived CDR1 and CDR2 are ENHRY and SYGVKD. With 7 bases clipped from V and 12 bases from J, the junction kept 17 bases outside the gene matches. CDR3 length equals 15 residues. CDR3 residues: CAITPDPGLAGGQFF. The CDR3 region has the DNA TGTGCCATCACTCCCGATCCAGGACTAGCCGGAGGGCAGTTCTTC.

This rearrangement joins TRBV7-9 to TRBJ2-1, with TRBD2 matching over 9 bases. The V gene end was trimmed by 5 bases and the J gene end by 5 bases; junction bases not matched to a gene: 10. From germline, CDR1 is SEHNR and CDR2 FQNEAQ (reference sequence). This CDR3 has 16 residues. The CDR3 loop is CASSPRSGRADNEQFF. In DNA, the CDR3 is TGTGCCAGCAGCCCCCGTAGCGGGAGAGCCGACAATGAGCAGTTCTTC.

This chain uses TRBV19 with TRBJ2-1, with 11 bases aligning to TRBD2. The CDR3 is made up of 18 amino acids. V trimming: 3 bases; J trimming: 1 base; junction bases outside the gene matches: 8. From germline, CDR1 is LNHDA and CDR2 SQIVND (reference sequence). Here the CDR3 reads CASSMGLAGGFSYNEQFF. The DNA of the CDR3 is TGTGCCAGTAGTATGGGTTTAGCGGGAGGGTTTTCCTACAATGAGCAGTTCTTC.

The chain uses TRBV19 and TRBJ2-7; the match to TRBD2 covers 7 bases. Germline trimming cut 6 bases from V and 5 bases from J; bases unmatched to any gene: 16. This CDR3 region has 16 residues. CDR1 and CDR2 (germline): LNHDA, SQIVND (reference sequence). The CDR3 loop reads CASRSLEGGLFNEQYF. Here the CDR3 DNA reads TGTGCCAGTAGATCTCTGGAGGGAGGGCTGTTCAACGAGCAGTACTTC.

This chain connects TRBV5-1 to TRBJ2-7, with D tentatively TRBD1 (8 bases). Germline V gene lookup returns CDR1 SGHRS and CDR2 YFSETQ. The CDR3 contains 15 residues. Trimming pared 4 bases from V and 5 bases from J, leaving 19 bases between. CDR3 amino acids: CASSGGGQAPDEQYF. In DNA form, the CDR3 reads TGCGCCAGCAGCGGGGGGGGACAGGCCCCCGACGAGCAGTACTTC.

This chain links TRBV5-1 with TRBJ2-7; 7 bases match TRBD1. In germline, CDR1 is SGHRS, CDR2 YFSETQ. The CDR3 runs to 12 residues. The trim removed 0 bases at V and 6 bases at J, leaving 0 bases unmatched. The CDR3 DNA sequence: TGCGCCAGCAGCTTGGACAGGGGCGAGCAGTACTTC. Protein product: CASSLDRGEQYF.

The chain has TRBV5-1 and TRBJ1-1; TRBD1 matches 10 bases. CDR1 is SGHRS, CDR2 YFSETQ, per germline. The J segment lost 2 bases and the V segment lost 2 bases, leaving 3 bases of the junction unmatched. There are 15 residues in the CDR3. CDR3 nucleotides: TGCGCCAGCAGCTTCCGGGACAGGGGCAACACTGAAGCTTTCTTT. Translated: CASSFRDRGNTEAFF. The complete variable domain, with remaining parts taken from reference TRBV5-1 and TRBJ1-1, reads KAGVTQTPRYLIKTRGQQVTLSCSPISGHRSVSWYQQTPGQGLQFLFEYFSETQRNKGNFPGRFSGRQFSNSRSEMNVSTLELGDSALYLCASSFRDRGNTEAFFGQGTRLTVV.

This chain joins TRBV7-9 and TRBJ2-6; D call uncertain. V lost 4 bases and J lost 0, with 7 bases in between. This CDR3 has 15 amino acids. The germline CDR1 and CDR2 sequences are SEHNR and FQNEAQ (reference sequence). The CDR3 is CASSSWPSGANVLTF. The CDR3 DNA sequence: TGTGCCAGCAGCTCATGGCCCTCTGGGGCCAACGTCCTGACTTTC.

This chain links TRBV6-6 with TRBJ1-1, with D unresolved. The CDR3 is 13 amino acids. CDR1 MNHNY and CDR2 SVGAGI come from the germline V gene (reference sequence). Trimming removed 0 bases from V and 1 base from J, with 3 bases in between. The CDR3 region has the DNA TGTGCCAGCAGTTACTCCCAGAACACTGAAGCTTTCTTT. Translated: CASSYSQNTEAFF.

The chain links TRBV19 to TRBJ1-1; 9 nucleotides match TRBD1. Germline lookup yields CDR1 LNHDA and CDR2 SQIVND (reference sequence). CDR3 length: 14 amino acids. Unmatched junction bases numbered 6, after V lost 5 bases and J lost 5 bases. The CDR3 DNA is TGTGCCAGTAGTCCGGGACAGGGTGCAACTGAAGCTTTCTTT. Translating it yields CASSPGQGATEAFF.

Remarks on this clone: The identical CDR3 is also encoded by other nucleotide sequences in the sample. The CDR3 loop is CASSKSRDRTSYNSPLHF. The CDR3 nucleotides read TGTGCCAGCAGCAAATCCCGGGACAGGACCTCCTATAATTCACCCCTCCACTTT. V usage is TRBV7-8 and J usage is TRBJ1-6; 8 positions agree with TRBD1. The germline V gene encodes CDR1 SGHVS and CDR2 FQNEAQ. J was trimmed by 0 bases and V by 5 bases; bases with no gene match: 9. This CDR3 comprises 18 residues.

Here the CDR3 reads CASGLAVAGELFF. The DNA of the CDR3 is TGTGCTAGTGGTTTGGCAGTCGCCGGGGAGCTGTTTTTT. This chain links TRBV12-5 with TRBJ2-2, with D hard to call. The CDR3 is made up of 13 amino acids. Germline V lookup: CDR1 LGHNT, CDR2 FRNRAP. V was clipped by 1 base and J by 6 bases, with 6 bases between them.

J is TRBJ1-6 and V is TRBV28, with D possibly being TRBD1 (6 bases). V lost 2 bases to trimming and J lost 10 bases, with 18 bases between them. The germline V gene has CDR1 MDHEN and CDR2 SYDVKM. The CDR3 totals 16 residues. In DNA form, the CDR3 reads TGTGCCAGCAGTTTAGGGTTGGGGGGGGCCAGATCACCCCTCCACTTT. Translated, it gives CASSLGLGGARSPLHF.

The rearrangement links TRBV19 to TRBJ2-3, with D maybe TRBD1 (6 bases). The CDR3 is made up of 14 amino acids. The germline V and J ends were trimmed by 9 bases and 2 bases, with 15 bases remaining between them. Per germline, CDR1 LNHDA and CDR2 SQIVND (reference sequence). The CDR3 is CASGDRRSTDTQYF. The CDR3 bases are TGTGCCAGCGGCGACAGGCGGTCCACAGATACGCAGTATTTT.

This sequence joins TRBV30 and TRBJ1-5; D is unclear. V was pared by 2 bases and J by 8 bases, with 10 bases between. Germline CDR1 reads GTSNPN; CDR2 reads SVGIG (reference sequence). CDR3 length equals 12 residues. CDR3 sequence reads: CAWSHPGEPQHF. The CDR3 nucleotides read TGTGCCTGGAGTCACCCGGGAGAGCCCCAGCATTTT.

The chain employs TRBV7-6 and TRBJ2-1; 8 bases agree with TRBD1. Germline values: CDR1 SGHVS, CDR2 FNYEAQ. The CDR3 is 15 amino acids. Unmatched junction bases numbered 7, after V lost 4 bases and J lost 5 bases. In DNA, the CDR3 is TGTGCCAGCAGCTCCGGACAGGGTTCCGACAATGAGCAGTTCTTC. This encodes CASSSGQGSDNEQFF.

Comment on this clone: The junction departs from germline at one end; a sequencing error may be responsible. The chain carries TRBV2 and TRBJ2-5; 9 bases are shared with TRBD1. Germline V gives CDR1 SNHLY, CDR2 FYNNEI. The CDR3 runs 15 residues. CDR3 nucleotides: TGTGCCAGCACTCGGACAGGGGCTCCCCAAGAGAACCAGTACTTC. Translation gives CASTRTGAPQENQYF.

The chain couples TRBV9 to TRBJ2-5; TRBD2 aligns across 7 bases. The CDR3 extends over 14 amino acids. Germline V gene sequence: CDR1 SGDLS, CDR2 YYNGEE. The V segment lost 0 bases and the J segment 5 bases; nucleotides outside the gene matches: 4. The DNA of the CDR3 is TGTGCCAGCAGCGTAGGAGCGGGAAGGGAGACCCAGTACTTC. Its translation is CASSVGAGRETQYF.